This entry lists 11 T cell receptor beta chains sequenced from one sample in a study of cytomegalovirus exposure and HLA in healthy donors. PCR was performed using 60 Vbeta and 13 Jbeta primers. The table came from immunoSEQ multiplex PCR; TCRdb's copy has only in-frame clones and leaves some out. Of roughly 130,000 clones in the sample, about 61% are singletons; the top ten hold roughly 1.9%. The sample consisted of PBMCs. These receptors were collected from a male donor in good health and CMV-seronegative.

This clone was picked up a small number of times. The chain combines TRBV7-9 with TRBJ1-1, with D possibly being TRBD1 (5 bases). The germline V gene encodes CDR1 SEHNR and CDR2 FQNEAQ (reference sequence). CDR3 length: 14 amino acids. V lost 8 bases to trimming and J lost 4 bases, with 17 bases between them. The CDR3 nucleotides are TGTGCCAGCGACGTGGCGGGGGGGTCCACTGAAGCTTTCTTT. Protein: CASDVAGGSTEAFF.

The V call is TRBV6-1, the J call TRBJ1-5, with unresolved D. From germline, CDR1 is MNHNS and CDR2 SASEGT. V was cut by 7 bases and J by 1 base, with 8 bases left in between. CDR3 size: 13 residues. The CDR3: CASMRGSNQPQHF. As DNA, the CDR3 is TGTGCCAGCATGCGAGGGAGCAATCAGCCCCAGCATTTT.

This sequence joins TRBV6-1 and TRBJ1-5; D is uncertain. Trimming pared 5 bases from V and 0 bases from J, leaving 11 bases between. The CDR3 length is 15 residues. The germline V gene has CDR1 MNHNS and CDR2 SASEGT. The CDR3 loop is CASSPGTNSNQPQHF. The DNA for the CDR3 is TGTGCCAGCAGTCCCGGTACCAATAGCAATCAGCCCCAGCATTTT.

The CDR3 nucleotides are TGTGCCAGCAGGGAGACAGGGTTCCAATATAATTCACCCCTCCACTTT. It specifies CASRETGFQYNSPLHF. V and J are TRBV7-9 and TRBJ1-6, with 7 bases lining up with TRBD1. The CDR3 totals 16 residues. The germline V gene encodes CDR1 SEHNR and CDR2 FQNEAQ (reference sequence). V shed 6 bases and J 4 bases; nucleotides not matched to a gene: 9.

This clone has only one observation. The chain combines TRBV6-1 with TRBJ2-7; the D gene is possibly TRBD1 (5 bases). From germline, CDR1 is MNHNS and CDR2 SASEGT. There are 13 residues in the CDR3. Trimming pared 6 bases from V and 8 bases from J, leaving 17 bases between. DNA of the CDR3: TGTGCCAGCAGGACGGGCAGGGTTGATCAGCAGTACTTC. Amino acid sequence: CASRTGRVDQQYF.

In this sample, this clone turned up a few times. V usage is TRBV7-2 and J usage is TRBJ1-4; 7 positions agree with TRBD1. CDR1 is SGHTA and CDR2 is FQGNSA in the germline V gene. This CDR3 is 14 amino acids long. V trimming: 6 bases; J trimming: 8 bases; junction bases outside the gene matches: 9. The CDR3 is CASSQGGALEKLFF. The CDR3 DNA reads as TGTGCCAGCAGTCAGGGGGGCGCTCTGGAAAAACTGTTTTTT.

The table lists this clone with a few counts. The chain links TRBV6-1 to TRBJ2-2; 10 bases agree with TRBD1. V lost 6 bases and J lost 4; bases outside the gene matches: 5. In germline, CDR1 is MNHNS, CDR2 SASEGT. The CDR3 has 15 amino acids. The CDR3 loop reads CASRTDRGRTGELFF. CDR3 DNA: TGTGCCAGCAGGACTGACAGGGGGCGCACCGGGGAGCTGTTTTTT.

There are a few counts of this clone. The chain is built from TRBV19 and TRBJ1-3; 10 nucleotides align to TRBD1. Trimming cost V 4 bases and J 8 bases; bases outside gene matches: 5. CDR3 length: 14 residues. The germline gives CDR1 LNHDA, CDR2 SQIVND (reference sequence). CDR3 region: CASSKDRGRDTIYF. For the CDR3, the DNA is TGTGCCAGTAGTAAGGACAGGGGGAGAGACACCATATATTTT.

The V gene is TRBV11-2, the J gene TRBJ1-5, with 7 bases lining up with TRBD1. This CDR3 is built from 15 residues. Losses at the gene ends were 1 base for V and 7 bases for J; bases not matched to a gene: 7. The germline V gene encodes CDR1 SGHAT and CDR2 FQNNGV. The CDR3 DNA sequence: TGTGCCAGCAGCTTAGGAGGGGGCGCGGGGCAGCCCCAGCATTTT. Its translation is CASSLGGGAGQPQHF.

This sequence joins TRBV27 and TRBJ2-3; D may be TRBD2 (5 bases). Germline assignment: CDR1 MNHEY and CDR2 SMNVEV (reference sequence). This CDR3 spans 14 amino acids. V lost 5 bases to trimming and J lost 2 bases, with 11 bases between them. This CDR3 is CASSRALDTDTQYF. CDR3 DNA sequence: TGTGCCAGCAGTCGGGCACTAGACACAGATACGCAGTATTTT.

The gene calls are TRBV29-1 and TRBJ2-7; D is uncertain. In germline, CDR1 is SQVTM, CDR2 ANQGSEA. The ends were cut back, 1 base at V and 3 bases at J, with 7 bases in the middle. CDR3 length: 12 amino acids. In DNA, the CDR3 is TGCAGCGTTGAAGGGCTGAACTACGAGCAGTACTTC. The encoded protein is CSVEGLNYEQYF.